What follows describes a single T cell receptor beta chain. Produced via immunoSEQ multiplex PCR; TCRdb's table is partial and in-frame only. The table has under 2,500 clones, approximately 83% seen once; the top ten hold over 7%. The sample belongs to a study of T cells in tumors and immune-related adverse events. This receptor was identified in a female donor with metastatic renal cell carcinoma. The sample here was tumor tissue, taken from a patient treated with anti-PD-1 therapy.

The CDR3 region is CASSQWSLVGGAHEQFF. CDR3 in DNA: TGTGCCAGCAGCCAATGGTCTCTTGTCGGGGGGGCCCATGAGCAGTTCTTC. The chain has TRBV4-2 and TRBJ2-1; 8 positions agree with TRBD2. The CDR3 contains 17 residues. V lost 2 bases and J lost 8; bases outside the gene matches: 14. Germline CDR1 LGHNA, CDR2 YNFKEQ.